This T cell receptor beta chain is from a study of sequential checkpoint blockade in melanoma (dated by TCRdb to about 2019). The study in broad terms: Using 1:1 randomization, the trial assigned patients either to first-line nivolumab followed by ipilimumab (arm A) or to ipilimumab followed by nivolumab (arm B). In around four fifths of the matched pre- and post-treatment tumor biopsy pairs, both biopsies came from the same lesion. DNA from 75 to 100 melanoma tumor samples collected before treatment underwent TCRbeta immunosequencing. For about 20 patients, matched tumor biopsies were taken both before treatment and at week 13, after single-agent nivolumab (arm A) or ipilimumab (arm B). Maintenance nivolumab came after both trial sequences.

The intended sense of this specimen's treatment or condition label: randomized to nivolumab then ipilimumab (arm A) or the reverse (arm B). Prior DNA-damaging chemotherapy had not been received by any trial patient. The samples were obtained from melanoma patients enrolled in CheckMate 064, an open-label, randomized phase II trial testing sequential checkpoint blockade. Tumor TCR sequencing used genomic DNA from formalin-fixed paraffin-embedded (FFPE) tissue samples. This clone has more than one count but fewer than ten. Its recognized antigen is unknown. Per-nucleotide qualities are absent, and no much larger clonotype sits a single base away. TCRbeta CDR3 regions were immunosequenced from genomic DNA with the immunoSEQ Assay. Genomic DNA was amplified by bias-controlled multiplex PCR before high-throughput sequencing. Per the source publication's procedure: To quantify the absolute abundance of each unique TCRbeta CDR3 region, the sequences were collapsed and filtered. Clonality, defined as 1 minus Pielou's evenness, was calculated using only productive rearrangements. To compute tumor T-cell fraction, TCRbeta template counts were normalized to usable DNA, with usable DNA estimated from several housekeeping genes. Clones with significantly greater frequencies in on-treatment versus baseline samples were identified using a previously published method. TCRdb obtained this table from immuneACCESS and retained in-frame rearrangements with V and J assigned. These tables miss some clones; where compared with another copy, unresolved V genes account for less than half of the shortfall, and the remainder is unexplained. That table gives V, J and clone size, and the DNA gave D and trimming. The sample contains around 9,200 clones, roughly 25% of them found a single time. Jointly, the top ten make up around 10% of the sample.

Study-wide conclusions, independent of this receptor: In the nivolumab-first arm (arm A), pretreatment tumor TIL clonality was associated with response (P = .04). Tumor T-cell fraction and clonality were found to correlate with PD-L1 staining and CD8+ T-cell counts but not with mutational load. Within-arm analyses of tumor T-cell fraction were limited by small sample sizes and reduced statistical power. Larger, independent patient cohorts are needed to validate the response-prediction model that combines TCR metrics and mutation burden. Patients whose tumor T-cell fraction and clonality increased by week 13 were about 30 times more likely to achieve clinical benefit.

Sequenced here: tumor tissue (inferred from file names), sampled from a patient given nivolumab and ipilimumab in sequence. The sequence derives from a human donor with melanoma.

The DNA sequence is given as TGTGCCAGCAGCTTCGGGGGGGCCGGGACAACCGACGGAAACATTCAGTACTTC. This encodes CASSFGGAGTTDGNIQYF. The chain couples TRBV11-3 to TRBJ2-4, with TRBD2 identical over 8 junction bases. CDR3 length: 18 amino acids, cysteine to phenylalanine. Here the CDR3 DNA is all that survives: 54 bases in frame from base 1. Looking up the germline V gene yields CDR1 SGHNT and CDR2 YENEEA. For this chain, trimming is 3 bases at the V end and 6 bases at the J end, and the number of junction bases without a gene match is 16.